These 16 T cell receptor beta chains share one sample of origin, sequenced in a study of CD4+ T cells in melanoma. Generated by immunoSEQ multiplex PCR, the TCRdb table keeps only in-frame clones and is missing some. The repertoire consists of roughly 10,000 clones, with roughly two thirds occurring once and the leading ten covering 13% to 15%. Input material: cells from a culture (not recorded whether cultured in vitro). The receptors were sampled from a human donor with melanoma.

The V and J genes are TRBV7-2 and TRBJ2-7; tentative D call: TRBD2 (6 bases). CDR3 size: 15 residues. Trimming shortened V by 5 bases and J by 3 bases, and 17 bases separated the two germline ends. Germline lookup yields CDR1 SGHTA and CDR2 FQGNSA. The CDR3 region is CASSQSLAGGYEQYF. As DNA, the CDR3 is TGTGCCAGCAGCCAATCACTAGCTGGGGGCTACGAGCAGTACTTC.

This rearrangement joins TRBV7-9 to TRBJ2-3; 9 nucleotides agree with TRBD1. V shed 5 bases and J 4 bases; nucleotides not matched to a gene: 4. The germline V gene has CDR1 SEHNR and CDR2 FQNEAQ (reference sequence). This CDR3 is 14 amino acids long. CDR3 in amino acids: CASSRDRVADTQYF. The CDR3 DNA is TGTGCCAGCAGCCGGGACAGGGTCGCAGATACGCAGTATTTT.

The J gene is TRBJ2-7, the V gene TRBV7-9; D is perhaps TRBD2 (7 bases). This CDR3 is built from 17 residues. Trimming removed 0 bases at V and 2 bases at J, with 17 bases between. Germline CDR1 SEHNR, CDR2 FQNEAQ (reference sequence). The DNA for the CDR3 is TGTGCCAGCAGCTTAGCGTCAGGCGGGGGCCTCACCTACGAGCAGTACTTC. It translates to CASSLASGGGLTYEQYF. Full variable domain (remainder filled in from reference TRBV7-9 and TRBJ2-7): DTGVSQNPRHKITKRGQNVTFRCDPISEHNRLYWYRQTLGQGPEFLTYFQNEAQLEKSRLLSDRFSAERPKGSFSTLEIQRTEQGDSAMYLCASSLASGGGLTYEQYFGPGTRLTVT.

This chain joins TRBV6-4 and TRBJ1-2; TRBD1 is a possible D gene (5 bases). Germline V gene data show CDR1 as MRHNA and CDR2 as SNTAGT. The CDR3 covers 14 residues. Trimming removed 6 bases from V and 2 bases from J, with 13 bases in between. CDR3 DNA sequence: TGTGCCAGCAGGCCAACAGGAACCAACTATGGCTACACCTTC. Protein: CASRPTGTNYGYTF.

V gene TRBV7-3 combines with J gene TRBJ2-1; D gene unclear. CDR3 length: 16 residues. Germline loops: CDR1 SGHTA, CDR2 FQGTGA. The V gene lost 5 bases and the J gene lost 1 base, with 15 bases spanning the gap. CDR3 region: CASSAVGFRSYNEQFF. The CDR3 DNA sequence: TGTGCCAGCAGCGCCGTAGGGTTTAGGTCCTACAATGAGCAGTTCTTC.

The J gene is TRBJ1-4, the V gene TRBV9; D is undetermined. The germline V gene encodes CDR1 SGDLS and CDR2 YYNGEE. Trimming left V 0 bases short and J 3 bases short, with 15 bases between. CDR3 size: 17 residues. The CDR3 reads CASSVVAAGPSNEKLFF. The CDR3 nucleotides read TGTGCCAGCAGCGTAGTTGCGGCAGGACCCTCTAATGAAAAACTGTTTTTT.

This chain joins TRBV2 and TRBJ2-5; 7 positions agree with TRBD2. The CDR3 totals 15 residues. Trimming removed 2 bases from V and 2 bases from J; junction bases left unmatched: 5. From germline, CDR1 is SNHLY and CDR2 FYNNEI. CDR3 residues: CASSEIVGGQETQYF. CDR3 DNA sequence: TGTGCCAGCAGTGAAATCGTCGGGGGGCAAGAGACCCAGTACTTC.

This clone has a single count. The rearrangement links TRBV4-1 to TRBJ1-5; D is perhaps TRBD1 (5 bases). CDR1 and CDR2 (germline): MGHRA, YSYEKL. The V and J ends lost 0 bases and 2 bases respectively, with 17 bases between them. The CDR3 is 18 amino acids. CDR3 in amino acids: CASSQERQGGVRNQPQHF. In nucleotides, the CDR3 is TGCGCCAGCAGCCAAGAGCGTCAGGGAGGTGTGCGCAATCAGCCCCAGCATTTT.

V and J are TRBV19 and TRBJ2-7; TRBD1 agrees at 8 bases. Trimming removed 7 bases from V and 5 bases from J; junction bases left unmatched: 13. The CDR3 length is 15 residues. Germline V gives CDR1 LNHDA, CDR2 SQIVND (reference sequence). The CDR3 loop is CASKNSGTGFNEQYF. In nucleotides, the CDR3 is TGTGCCAGTAAAAACTCCGGGACAGGCTTTAACGAGCAGTACTTC.

The gene calls are TRBV19 and TRBJ1-2, with D tentatively TRBD1 (6 bases). Germline V lookup: CDR1 LNHDA, CDR2 SQIVND (reference sequence). This CDR3 has 13 amino acids. The ends were cut back, 5 bases at V and 0 bases at J, with 7 bases in the middle. This CDR3 is CASSGQSNYGYTF. The DNA of the CDR3 is TGTGCCAGTAGTGGACAGTCTAACTATGGCTACACCTTC.

Only a few counts were recorded for this clone. The chain uses TRBV19 and TRBJ2-7; D is undetermined. Per the germline V gene, CDR1 is LNHDA and CDR2 is SQIVND (reference sequence). Trimming shortened V by 7 bases and J by 6 bases, and 10 bases separated the two germline ends. CDR3 length: 11 residues. The CDR3 reads CASKVVVEQYF. The CDR3 DNA reads as TGTGCCAGTAAAGTCGTTGTCGAGCAGTACTTC.

The rearrangement joins TRBV28 to TRBJ1-2; a possible D gene is TRBD1 (5 bases). Germline values: CDR1 MDHEN, CDR2 SYDVKM. The CDR3 length is 12 residues. The V and J ends lost 8 bases and 4 bases respectively, with 11 bases between them. The CDR3: CASGDRGYGYTF. The CDR3 coding sequence is TGTGCCAGCGGGGACCGGGGCTATGGCTACACCTTC.

The chain joins TRBV5-1 to TRBJ1-3; TRBD1 is a possible D gene (6 bases). The germline CDR1 and CDR2 sequences are SGHRS and YFSETQ. CDR3 size: 15 residues. V was cut by 4 bases and J by 4 bases, with 15 bases left in between. CDR3 amino acids: CASSQSPGEGNTIYF. The CDR3 coding sequence is TGCGCCAGCAGCCAATCCCCAGGGGAAGGAAACACCATATATTTT. Looking up the rest from reference TRBV5-1 and TRBJ1-3 gives the full variable domain: KAGVTQTPRYLIKTRGQQVTLSCSPISGHRSVSWYQQTPGQGLQFLFEYFSETQRNKGNFPGRFSGRQFSNSRSEMNVSTLELGDSALYLCASSQSPGEGNTIYFGEGSWLTVV.

This clone was found once. This sequence joins TRBV5-1 and TRBJ2-1; 10 bases line up with TRBD1. The V and J ends lost 6 bases and 2 bases, in that order; junction bases with no gene match: 11. Germline V gives CDR1 SGHRS, CDR2 YFSETQ. The CDR3 consists of 17 residues. Written as DNA, the CDR3 is TGCGCCAGCACGACCGAGATCGGGACAGGGGCCTACAATGAGCAGTTCTTC. Amino acid sequence: CASTTEIGTGAYNEQFF.

The chain employs TRBV6-5 and TRBJ1-6; TRBD1 agrees at 12 bases. V lost 6 bases to trimming and J lost 10 bases; unmatched junction nucleotides: 4. From germline, CDR1 is MNHEY and CDR2 SVGAGI. The CDR3 spans 14 residues. The CDR3 DNA reads as TGTGCCAGCAGCCGGGACAGGGGGCAATCACCCCTCCACTTT. The encoded protein is CASSRDRGQSPLHF.

This clone was observed a few times. The gene calls are TRBV2 and TRBJ1-5, with 9 bases aligning to TRBD1. Germline assignment: CDR1 SNHLY and CDR2 FYNNEI. Trimming at V came to 4 bases and at J to 4 bases, leaving 2 bases not matched to a gene. The CDR3 extends over 14 amino acids. CDR3 region: CASSGQGVNQPQHF. The CDR3 DNA follows: TGTGCCAGCAGTGGACAGGGGGTTAATCAGCCCCAGCATTTT. The full variable domain, with the rest looked up from reference TRBV2 and TRBJ1-5, is EPEVTQTPSHQVTQMGQEVILRCVPISNHLYFYWYRQILGQKVEFLVSFYNNEISEKSEIFDDQFSVERPDGSNFTLKIRSTKLEDSAMYFCASSGQGVNQPQHFGDGTRLSIL.